The entry below gives a single T cell receptor (beta chain) sequence along with its context. Authors' analysis steps: Reference gene primer amplification yielded estimated nucleated cell counts. Here immunoSEQ multiplex PCR was the method, and the copy in TCRdb shows in-frame clones only, minus some. From that table come the V and J calls and clone size; the DNA was used to work out D and trimming. The sample has over 250,000 clones, approximately 83% seen once. This specimen comes from a study of blood T cell repertoires in COVID-19. CDR1 is MNHEY and CDR2 is SMNVEV in the germline V gene (reference sequence). This CDR3 contains 14 residues. Trimming stripped 5 bases from V and 4 bases from J, with 13 bases between.

The sequence came from a woman in her seventies with acute or convalescent COVID-19. The sequencing input was peripheral blood. The chain carries TRBV27 and TRBJ2-3, with a tentative D call TRBD2 (5 bases). The CDR3 coding sequence is TGTGCCAGCAGTCCCGAGCGGCCAGCAGATACGCAGTATTTT. It translates to CASSPERPADTQYF.